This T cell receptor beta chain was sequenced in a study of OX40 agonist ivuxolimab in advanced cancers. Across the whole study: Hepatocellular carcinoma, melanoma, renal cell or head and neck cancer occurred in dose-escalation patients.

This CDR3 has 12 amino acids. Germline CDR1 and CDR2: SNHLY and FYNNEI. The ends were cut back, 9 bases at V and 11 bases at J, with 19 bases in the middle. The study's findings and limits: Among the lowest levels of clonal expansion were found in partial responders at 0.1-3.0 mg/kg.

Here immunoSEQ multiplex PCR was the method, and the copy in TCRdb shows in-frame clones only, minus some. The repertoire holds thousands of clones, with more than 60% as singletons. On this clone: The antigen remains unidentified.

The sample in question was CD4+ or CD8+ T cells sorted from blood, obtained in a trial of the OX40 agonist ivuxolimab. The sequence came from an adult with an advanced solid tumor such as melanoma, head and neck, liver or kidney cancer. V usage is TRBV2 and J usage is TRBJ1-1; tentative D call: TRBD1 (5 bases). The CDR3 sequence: CARGLLGTTAFF. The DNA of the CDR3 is TGTGCCAGGGGGCTGCTAGGTACAACCGCTTTCTTT.